This is a list of T cell receptor beta chains from one sample in a study of blood T cell repertoires in COVID-19. Repertoires were generated with immunoSEQ multiplex PCR, while TCRdb's copy carries only in-frame clones and drops some. The table has about 140,000 clones, 70% to 80% seen once. The sequenced sample consisted of peripheral blood. The receptors here all came from a man between 60 and 70 years old with acute or convalescent COVID-19. Both conserved end residues are part of each CDR3. A D gene is named only where the DNA matches it firmly. The size entry is marked missing in some rows and otherwise reads once, few, many or a size class.

v_gene: TRBV7-6
d_gene: TRBD1
abundance: NA
j_gene: TRBJ1-5
CDR3aa: CASSRTRTGSGYSNQPQHF
CDR3nt: TGTGCCAGCAGCCGTACCAGGACAGGCTCTGGGTATAGCAATCAGCCCCAGCATTTT

v_gene: TRBV6-4
d_gene: TRBD1
abundance: NA
j_gene: TRBJ1-2
CDR3aa: CASSTEHGQGYGYTF
CDR3nt: TGTGCCAGCAGTACTGAACACGGACAGGGCTATGGCTACACCTTC

v_gene: TRBV29-1
d_gene: TRBD1
abundance: NA
j_gene: TRBJ2-3
CDR3aa: CSALDRVFTDTQYF
CDR3nt: TGCAGCGCCCTGGACAGGGTGTTCACAGATACGCAGTATTTT

v_gene: TRBV6-1
d_gene: NA
abundance: NA
j_gene: TRBJ1-3
CDR3aa: CASSEGTGLNTIYF
CDR3nt: TGTGCCAGCAGTGAAGGTACAGGGCTAAACACCATATATTTT

v_gene: TRBV19
d_gene: NA
abundance: NA
j_gene: TRBJ2-3
CDR3aa: CASSITASADTQYF
CDR3nt: TGTGCCAGTAGTATAACAGCCTCGGCAGATACGCAGTATTTT

v_gene: TRBV28
d_gene: NA
abundance: NA
j_gene: TRBJ2-7
CDR3aa: CASSFSGTQPYEQYF
CDR3nt: TGTGCCAGCAGCTTTTCCGGGACTCAGCCCTACGAGCAGTACTTC

v_gene: TRBV9
d_gene: NA
abundance: many
j_gene: TRBJ2-3
CDR3aa: CASSPGTFTDTQYF
CDR3nt: TGTGCCAGCAGCCCCGGGACTTTCACAGATACGCAGTATTTT

v_gene: TRBV19
d_gene: NA
abundance: NA
j_gene: TRBJ2-2
CDR3aa: CASSISGAGELFF
CDR3nt: TGTGCCAGTAGTATTTCCGGGGCCGGGGAGCTGTTTTTT

v_gene: TRBV3-1/TRBV3-2
d_gene: TRBD2
abundance: NA
j_gene: TRBJ2-5
CDR3aa: CASSQEGTSSWETQYF
CDR3nt: TGTGCCAGCAGCCAAGAGGGGACTAGCTCCTGGGAGACCCAGTACTTC

v_gene: TRBV1
d_gene: NA
abundance: NA
j_gene: TRBJ1-2
CDR3aa: CTSSQTFQGGYGYTF
CDR3nt: TGCACCAGCAGCCAAACCTTCCAGGGGGGTTATGGCTACACCTTC

v_gene: TRBV30
d_gene: NA
abundance: NA
j_gene: TRBJ1-2
CDR3aa: CACQKQQDYGYTF
CDR3nt: TGTGCCTGCCAGAAACAGCAAGACTATGGCTACACCTTC

v_gene: TRBV7-2
d_gene: NA
abundance: few
j_gene: TRBJ2-5
CDR3aa: CASSLAPVQETQYF
CDR3nt: TGTGCCAGCAGCTTAGCCCCGGTCCAAGAGACCCAGTACTTC

v_gene: TRBV14
d_gene: NA
abundance: NA
j_gene: TRBJ1-6
CDR3aa: CASSQGQFNSPLHF
CDR3nt: TGTGCCAGCAGCCAAGGACAGTTTAATTCACCCCTCCACTTT

v_gene: TRBV28
d_gene: NA
abundance: few
j_gene: TRBJ1-1
CDR3aa: CASSLSGAGTEAFF
CDR3nt: TGTGCCAGCAGTTTATCAGGGGCAGGCACTGAAGCTTTCTTT

v_gene: TRBV5-1
d_gene: NA
abundance: NA
j_gene: TRBJ2-1
CDR3aa: CASSLGGGEQFF
CDR3nt: TGCGCCAGCAGCTTGGGTGGAGGGGAGCAGTTCTTC

v_gene: TRBV2
d_gene: TRBD1
abundance: NA
j_gene: TRBJ2-1
CDR3aa: CASSLKPGQSTAEQFF
CDR3nt: TGTGCCAGCAGTTTAAAACCGGGACAGTCTACGGCGGAGCAGTTCTTC

v_gene: TRBV3-1/TRBV3-2
d_gene: TRBD1
abundance: NA
j_gene: TRBJ1-2
CDR3aa: CASSPGTGNGYTF
CDR3nt: TGTGCCAGCAGCCCCGGGACAGGGAATGGCTACACCTTC

v_gene: TRBV3-1/TRBV3-2
d_gene: NA
abundance: NA
j_gene: TRBJ2-3
CDR3aa: CASSQLGPDTQYF
CDR3nt: TGTGCCAGCAGCCAATTGGGCCCAGATACGCAGTATTTT

v_gene: TRBV2
d_gene: TRBD1
abundance: few
j_gene: TRBJ1-2
CDR3aa: CASSPRSGGNYGYTF
CDR3nt: TGTGCCAGCAGTCCACGGTCAGGGGGAAACTATGGCTACACCTTC

v_gene: TRBV7-2
d_gene: TRBD2
abundance: NA
j_gene: TRBJ2-5
CDR3aa: CASSFLAASGTQYF
CDR3nt: TGTGCCAGCAGCTTTCTAGCGGCCTCGGGGACCCAGTACTTC

v_gene: TRBV29-1
d_gene: NA
abundance: NA
j_gene: TRBJ1-2
CDR3aa: CSVAGGGDRYYGYTF
CDR3nt: TGCAGCGTTGCGGGGGGGGGTGACAGATACTATGGCTACACCTTC

v_gene: TRBV5-1
d_gene: TRBD1
abundance: NA
j_gene: TRBJ2-2
CDR3aa: CASSPRTGVNTGELFF
CDR3nt: TGCGCCAGCAGCCCACGGACAGGCGTTAACACCGGGGAGCTGTTTTTT

v_gene: TRBV2
d_gene: NA
abundance: NA
j_gene: TRBJ2-3
CDR3aa: CASSERSGADTQYF
CDR3nt: TGTGCCAGCAGTGAAAGGTCAGGTGCAGATACGCAGTATTTT

v_gene: TRBV5-1
d_gene: NA
abundance: NA
j_gene: TRBJ2-7
CDR3aa: CASGFEGQNYEQYF
CDR3nt: TGCGCCAGCGGTTTCGAGGGCCAAAACTACGAGCAGTACTTC

v_gene: TRBV6-2/TRBV6-3
d_gene: NA
abundance: NA
j_gene: TRBJ2-7
CDR3aa: CASSPTSYEQYF
CDR3nt: TGTGCCAGCAGTCCCACATCCTACGAGCAGTACTTC

v_gene: TRBV11-3
d_gene: TRBD1
abundance: NA
j_gene: TRBJ1-2
CDR3aa: CASSLDPGQGNGRRGYTF
CDR3nt: TGTGCCAGCAGCTTAGATCCGGGACAGGGTAATGGTCGGAGGGGCTACACCTTC

v_gene: TRBV21-1
d_gene: NA
abundance: once
j_gene: TRBJ2-2
CDR3aa: CASSSRRQLRHTGELFF
CDR3nt: TGTGCCAGCAGCTCCCGACGACAGTTGCGCCACACCGGGGAGCTGTTTTTT

v_gene: TRBV3-1/TRBV3-2
d_gene: TRBD2
abundance: NA
j_gene: TRBJ2-2
CDR3aa: CASSLGTSGAGELFF
CDR3nt: TGTGCCAGCAGCTTGGGGACTAGCGGGGCCGGGGAGCTGTTTTTT

v_gene: TRBV20-1
d_gene: NA
abundance: NA
j_gene: TRBJ2-6
CDR3aa: CSASHPPPGTHRSGANVLTF
CDR3nt: TGCAGTGCTAGTCACCCACCACCCGGGACACACCGCTCTGGGGCCAACGTCCTGACTTTC

v_gene: TRBV5-1
d_gene: TRBD1
abundance: NA
j_gene: TRBJ1-1
CDR3aa: CASSSVGDRESEAFF
CDR3nt: TGCGCCAGCAGCAGTGTAGGGGACAGAGAGTCCGAAGCTTTCTTT

v_gene: TRBV6-5
d_gene: TRBD1
abundance: NA
j_gene: TRBJ1-5
CDR3aa: CASSPRGRGEQPQHF
CDR3nt: TGTGCCAGCAGCCCCAGGGGGCGCGGGGAACAGCCCCAGCATTTT